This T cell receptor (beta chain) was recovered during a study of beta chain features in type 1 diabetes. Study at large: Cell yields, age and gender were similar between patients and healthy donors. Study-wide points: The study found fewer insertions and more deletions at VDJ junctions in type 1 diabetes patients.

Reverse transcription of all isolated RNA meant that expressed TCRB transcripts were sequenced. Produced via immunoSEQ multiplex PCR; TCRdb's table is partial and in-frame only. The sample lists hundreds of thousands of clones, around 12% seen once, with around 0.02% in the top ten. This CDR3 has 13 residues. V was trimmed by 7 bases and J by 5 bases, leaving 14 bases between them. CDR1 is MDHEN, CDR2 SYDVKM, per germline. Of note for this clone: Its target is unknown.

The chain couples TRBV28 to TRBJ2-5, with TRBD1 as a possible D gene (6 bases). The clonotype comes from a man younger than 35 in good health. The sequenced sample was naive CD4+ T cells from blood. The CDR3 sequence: CASNLRGRETQYF. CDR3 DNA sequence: TGTGCCAGCAACCTCAGGGGCAGGGAGACCCAGTACTTC.